Following are 17 T cell receptor beta chains from one sample sequenced in a study of blood T cell repertoires in COVID-19. Sequencing used immunoSEQ multiplex PCR; TCRdb keeps in-frame clones, though not all of them. The table includes 30,000 to 50,000 clones, around four fifths detected once. The specimen was peripheral blood. Receptor source: an elderly man with active or convalescent COVID-19.

The CDR3 protein is CASSLATQTALTGELFF. CDR3 nucleotide sequence: TGTGCCAGCAGCTTGGCAACGCAGACTGCACTCACCGGGGAGCTGTTTTTT. The V gene is TRBV5-8, the J gene TRBJ2-2; the D is unclear. Germline CDR1 reads SGHTS; CDR2 reads YDEGEE. The CDR3 consists of 17 residues. V dropped 0 bases and J dropped 4 bases, with 16 bases sitting between them.

Of note for this clone: Other DNA variants within this sample encode the same CDR3. The chain employs TRBV2 and TRBJ1-5; TRBD1 matches at 7 bases. This CDR3 is built from 14 residues. Germline V gene data show CDR1 as SNHLY and CDR2 as FYNNEI. With V trimmed by 9 bases and J by 5 bases, 10 bases remained unmatched. The CDR3 DNA sequence: TGTGCCAGTAGACAGGAGACAGGGCATCAGCCCCAGCATTTT. This sequence encodes CASRQETGHQPQHF.

The V gene is TRBV7-2, the J gene TRBJ1-3; 8 positions match TRBD1. Germline V gene lookup returns CDR1 SGHTA and CDR2 FQGNSA. The CDR3 is 16 residues long. After removal of 1 base from V and 2 bases from J, the junction contained 4 bases not matched to a gene. The CDR3 sequence is CASSLGRTGTGNTIYF. The CDR3, as DNA: TGTGCCAGCAGCTTAGGGCGGACAGGGACTGGAAACACCATATATTTT.

The chain recombines TRBV7-9 with TRBJ2-6; 7 bases match TRBD2. Trimming at V came to 8 bases and at J to 4 bases, leaving 8 bases not matched to a gene. The CDR3 extends over 15 amino acids. Germline CDR1 is SEHNR and CDR2 is FQNEAQ (reference sequence). CDR3 sequence: CASGEGRAGANVLTF. CDR3 nucleotide sequence: TGTGCCAGCGGGGAGGGCCGTGCGGGGGCCAACGTCCTGACTTTC.

The chain employs TRBV30 and TRBJ1-5, with D perhaps TRBD1 (5 bases). Germline CDR1 is GTSNPN and CDR2 is SVGIG (reference sequence). Between the trimmed V and J ends, which lost 2 bases and 3 bases, there was a span of 11 bases. CDR3 length: 14 amino acids. The CDR3 region is CAWSYGGTNQPQHF. The CDR3 nucleotides read TGTGCCTGGAGTTACGGGGGTACCAATCAGCCCCAGCATTTT. Based on the CDR3 plus reference TRBV30 and TRBJ1-5, the full variable domain is SQTIHQWPATLVQPVGSPLSLECTVEGTSNPNLYWYRQAAGRGLQLLFYSVGIGQISSEVPQNLSASRPQDRQFILSSKKLLLSDSGFYLCAWSYGGTNQPQHFGDGTRLSIL.

The V call is TRBV6-5, the J call TRBJ2-5, with a possible D match to TRBD1 (5 bases). V gave up 0 bases and J gave up 8 bases, with 16 bases separating them. The CDR3 consists of 15 residues. CDR1 and CDR2 from the germline V gene are MNHEY and SVGAGI. CDR3 DNA: TGTGCCAGCAGTTACTCTGTAGGGATGGGGCAAACCCAGTACTTC. This translates into CASSYSVGMGQTQYF.

The chain links TRBV5-1 to TRBJ2-5, with TRBD2 identical over 12 bases. CDR3 length equals 16 residues. Trimming took 1 base from V and 4 from J; bases not matched to a gene: 5. Germline CDR1 and CDR2: SGHRS and YFSETQ. In DNA, the CDR3 is TGCGCCAGCAGCTTGCAGGGGGGACTAGCGGGAGAGACCCAGTACTTC. Protein sequence: CASSLQGGLAGETQYF.

This chain connects TRBV6-7 to TRBJ2-2; the match to TRBD1 covers 11 bases. TRBV6-7 carries the ORF label, with uncertain function. Germline trimming cut 4 bases from V and 0 bases from J; bases unmatched to any gene: 7. The CDR3 runs 18 residues. Here the CDR3 DNA reads TGTGCCAGCAGTTTCCGGGACAGGGGGAGTTCGAACACCGGGGAGCTGTTTTTT. Translated: CASSFRDRGSSNTGELFF.

The V call is TRBV6-4, the J call TRBJ2-2, with 7 bases fitting TRBD2. Germline values: CDR1 MRHNA, CDR2 SNTAGT. This CDR3 comprises 13 residues. V shed 3 bases and J 5 bases; nucleotides not matched to a gene: 0. The CDR3 loop is CASSEGGTGELFF. The DNA of the CDR3 is TGTGCCAGCAGTGAGGGAGGGACCGGGGAGCTGTTTTTT.

The rearrangement links TRBV2 to TRBJ1-2; D is uncertain. Between the trimmed V and J ends, which lost 7 bases and 6 bases, there was a span of 12 bases. The V gene's germline CDR1 is SNHLY and CDR2 FYNNEI. This CDR3 spans 12 amino acids. CDR3 protein: CASKDPGNGYTF. CDR3 in DNA: TGTGCCAGCAAGGACCCCGGGAATGGCTACACCTTC.

V and J are TRBV6-2 or TRBV6-3 and TRBJ1-2, with D unclear. V dropped 3 bases and J dropped 8 bases, with 16 bases sitting between them. The CDR3 has 14 residues. Looked up from germline, CDR1 is MNHEY and CDR2 is SVGEGT. CDR3 amino acids: CASSYRIEGGGYTF. CDR3 bases: TGTGCCAGCAGTTATAGGATTGAGGGAGGCGGCTACACCTTC.

This clone was picked up one time. The chain carries TRBV21-1 and TRBJ1-5. TRBV21-1 is shown as a pseudogene. There are 16 residues in the CDR3. The DNA of the CDR3 is TGTGCCAGCAGCACAAGGGAGGGAGAGAGCAATCAGCCCCAGCATTTT. Translated, it gives CASSTREGESNQPQHF.

The chain links TRBV4-1 to TRBJ2-7; possible D gene TRBD2, 5 bases. The CDR3 length is 15 residues. Germline loops: CDR1 MGHRA, CDR2 YSYEKL. Trimming took off 3 bases at V and 2 bases at J, with 14 bases between the two ends. As DNA, the CDR3 is TGCGCCAGCAGCCAGCATAGCACGAGGGCCTACGAGCAGTACTTC. It specifies CASSQHSTRAYEQYF.

The V gene is TRBV19, the J gene TRBJ2-4; the D is unclear. V was clipped by 3 bases and J by 0 bases, with 6 bases between them. The CDR3 contains 14 residues. Germline values: CDR1 LNHDA, CDR2 SQIVND (reference sequence). CDR3 in DNA: TGTGCCAGTAGTATGGCGGTAGCCAAAAACATTCAGTACTTC. This sequence encodes CASSMAVAKNIQYF.

The V call is TRBV7-9, the J call TRBJ1-3; D is unresolved. The germline gives CDR1 SEHNR, CDR2 FQNEAQ (reference sequence). The CDR3 is made up of 15 amino acids. V dropped 3 bases and J dropped 8 bases, with 17 bases sitting between them. The CDR3 DNA sequence: TGTGCCAGCAGCTTCTCCGGGGAGGGCGCGGACACCATATATTTT. It codes for CASSFSGEGADTIYF.

The chain links TRBV9 to TRBJ1-2; 10 nucleotides agree with TRBD1. Germline lookup yields CDR1 SGDLS and CDR2 YYNGEE. V lost 7 bases and J lost 4; bases outside the gene matches: 7. The CDR3 spans 14 residues. CDR3 protein: CASGPDRGAYGYTF. In nucleotides, the CDR3 is TGTGCCAGCGGACCGGACAGGGGGGCCTATGGCTACACCTTC.

V is TRBV29-1 and J is TRBJ1-1; 8 nucleotides agree with TRBD1. Germline loops: CDR1 SQVTM, CDR2 ANQGSEA. CDR3 length: 11 amino acids. With 4 bases clipped from V and 8 bases from J, the junction kept 3 bases outside the gene matches. The chain's CDR3 is CSVVAGGEAFF. The CDR3 DNA reads as TGCAGCGTTGTAGCAGGGGGCGAAGCTTTCTTT.